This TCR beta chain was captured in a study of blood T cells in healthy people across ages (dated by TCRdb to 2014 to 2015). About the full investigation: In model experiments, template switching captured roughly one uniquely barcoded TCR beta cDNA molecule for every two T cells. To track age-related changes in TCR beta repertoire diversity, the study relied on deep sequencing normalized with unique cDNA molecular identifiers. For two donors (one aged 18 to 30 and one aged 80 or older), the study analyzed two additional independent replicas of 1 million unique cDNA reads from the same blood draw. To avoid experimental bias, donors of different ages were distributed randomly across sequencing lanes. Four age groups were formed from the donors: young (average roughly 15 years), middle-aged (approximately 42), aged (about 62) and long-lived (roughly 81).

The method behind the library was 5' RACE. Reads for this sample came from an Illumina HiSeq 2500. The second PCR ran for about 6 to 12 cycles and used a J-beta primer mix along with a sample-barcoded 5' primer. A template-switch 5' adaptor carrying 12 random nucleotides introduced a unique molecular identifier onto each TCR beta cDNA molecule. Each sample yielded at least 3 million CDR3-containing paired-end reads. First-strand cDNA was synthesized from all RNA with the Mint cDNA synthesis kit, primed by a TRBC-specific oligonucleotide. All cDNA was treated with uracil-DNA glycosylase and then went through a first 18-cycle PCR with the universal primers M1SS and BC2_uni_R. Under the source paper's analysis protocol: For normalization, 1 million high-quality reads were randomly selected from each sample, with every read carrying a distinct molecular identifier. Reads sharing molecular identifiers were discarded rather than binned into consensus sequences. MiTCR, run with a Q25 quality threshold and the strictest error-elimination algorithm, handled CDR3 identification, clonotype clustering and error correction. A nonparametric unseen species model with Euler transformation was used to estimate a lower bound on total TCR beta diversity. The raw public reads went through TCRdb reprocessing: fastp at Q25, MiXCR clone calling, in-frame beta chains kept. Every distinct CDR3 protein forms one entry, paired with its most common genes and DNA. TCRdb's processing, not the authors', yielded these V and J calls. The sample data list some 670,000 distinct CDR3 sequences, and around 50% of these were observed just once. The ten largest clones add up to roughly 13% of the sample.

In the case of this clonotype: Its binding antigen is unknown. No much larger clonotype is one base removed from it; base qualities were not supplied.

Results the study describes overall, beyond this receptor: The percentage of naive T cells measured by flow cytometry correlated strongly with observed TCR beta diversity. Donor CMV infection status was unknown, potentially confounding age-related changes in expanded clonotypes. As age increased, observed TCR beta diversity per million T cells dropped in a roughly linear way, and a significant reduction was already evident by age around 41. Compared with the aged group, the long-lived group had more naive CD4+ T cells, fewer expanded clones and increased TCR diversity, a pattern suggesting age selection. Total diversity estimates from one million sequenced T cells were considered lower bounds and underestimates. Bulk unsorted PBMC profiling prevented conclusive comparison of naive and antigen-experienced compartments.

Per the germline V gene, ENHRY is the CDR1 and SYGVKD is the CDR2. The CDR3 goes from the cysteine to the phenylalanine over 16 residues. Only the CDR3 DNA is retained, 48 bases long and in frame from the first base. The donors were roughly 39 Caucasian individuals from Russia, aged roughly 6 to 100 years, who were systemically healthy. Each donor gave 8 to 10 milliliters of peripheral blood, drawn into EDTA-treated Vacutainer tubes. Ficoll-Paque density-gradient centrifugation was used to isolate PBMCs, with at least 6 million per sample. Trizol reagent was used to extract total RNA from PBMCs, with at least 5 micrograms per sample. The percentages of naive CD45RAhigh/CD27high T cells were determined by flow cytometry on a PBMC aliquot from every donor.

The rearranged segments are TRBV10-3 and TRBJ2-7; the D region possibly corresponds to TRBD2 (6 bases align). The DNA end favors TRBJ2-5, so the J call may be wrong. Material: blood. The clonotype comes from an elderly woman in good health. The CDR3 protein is CAISESPGEVDRTQYF. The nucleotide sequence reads TGTGCCATCAGTGAATCCCCGGGAGAAGTTGATCGGACCCAGTACTTC.